The 31 T cell receptor beta chains in this list originate from one sample, sequenced in a study of shared clonotypes between healthy human individuals. This table comes from immunoSEQ multiplex PCR, and its TCRdb copy is limited to in-frame clones, with some not included. The repertoire consists of around 2,000,000 clones, with roughly 94% occurring once and the leading ten covering about 0.13%. Sequenced material: naive CD4+ T cells sorted from blood. Noted subset: CD45RA+ positively selected. These TCRs come from a man aged 18 to 35 in good health.

This clone was observed a handful of times. This chain connects TRBV6-1 to TRBJ2-2; no firm D call. The CDR3 is 15 residues long. In germline, CDR1 is MNHNS, CDR2 SASEGT. V lost 2 bases, J lost 0 bases, and 7 bases lay in between. CDR3 region: CASSELPANTGELFF. The CDR3 bases are TGTGCCAGCAGTGAATTACCCGCGAACACCGGGGAGCTGTTTTTT.

This chain uses TRBV27 with TRBJ1-2, with a possible D match to TRBD1 (6 bases). The V end was cut by 8 bases, the J end by 1 base, with 20 bases between. Per germline, CDR1 MNHEY and CDR2 SMNVEV (reference sequence). The CDR3 spans 16 residues. The CDR3 coding sequence is TGTGCCAGCGGATTTTGGGACACCTTGAATAACTATGGCTACACCTTC. It translates to CASGFWDTLNNYGYTF.

The V and J genes are TRBV7-3 and TRBJ2-7, with 8 bases identical to TRBD2. The CDR3 extends over 14 amino acids. The V segment lost 0 bases and the J segment 2 bases; nucleotides outside the gene matches: 0. Germline loops: CDR1 SGHTA, CDR2 FQGTGA. For the CDR3, the DNA is TGTGCCAGCAGCTTAACTAGCGGGGCCTACGAGCAGTACTTC. Protein product: CASSLTSGAYEQYF.

Note on this clone: Distinct nucleotide sequences in the sample also encode this CDR3. The chain has TRBV29-1 and TRBJ2-3; D is perhaps TRBD1 (5 bases). Germline CDR1 and CDR2: SQVTM and ANQGSEA. The V gene lost 3 bases and the J gene lost 6 bases, with 7 bases spanning the gap. The CDR3 contains 11 residues. CDR3 sequence reads: CSVDRVDTQYF. In DNA form, the CDR3 reads TGCAGCGTTGACAGGGTGGATACGCAGTATTTT.

The chain joins TRBV7-2 to TRBJ1-2; TRBD1 might be the D (6 bases). Germline values: CDR1 SGHTA, CDR2 FQGNSA. The CDR3 extends over 16 amino acids. Trimming pared 5 bases from V and 0 bases from J, leaving 16 bases between. CDR3 in amino acids: CASSRGMPRTNYGYTF. The CDR3 DNA sequence: TGTGCCAGCAGCAGGGGGATGCCCCGGACTAACTATGGCTACACCTTC.

With regard to this clone: A much larger clone is a single base away; this may be a read error. The rearrangement links TRBV11-1 to TRBJ1-1; D remains ambiguous. The germline V gene encodes CDR1 SGHAT and CDR2 FQDESV (reference sequence). V was cut by 6 bases and J by 0 bases, with 8 bases left in between. The CDR3 contains 13 residues. CDR3 coding DNA: TGTGCCAGCAGAGAGGATTTGAACACTGAAGCTTTCTTT. It encodes CASREDLNTEAFF.

In regard to this clone: A much larger clonotype is one base distant, so this may be a read error. Within the sample, other DNA sequences also encode this same CDR3. This chain links TRBV11-2 with TRBJ2-5, with unresolved D. In germline, CDR1 is SGHAT, CDR2 FQNNGV. The CDR3 contains 11 residues. V lost 6 bases to trimming and J lost 2 bases, with 4 bases between them. The CDR3 DNA follows: TGTGCCAGCAGTCCACAAGAGACCCAGTACTTC. This codes for CASSPQETQYF.

This clone has a single count. The chain carries TRBV18 and TRBJ2-1; the D gene is possibly TRBD2 (5 bases). The germline V gene has CDR1 KGHSH and CDR2 LQKENI. V shed 6 bases and J shed 10 bases, with 16 bases lying between them. There are 13 residues in the CDR3. CDR3 sequence (DNA): TGTGCCAGCTCCCCTTCGGACGGACTCGAGCAGTTCTTC. Translating gives CASSPSDGLEQFF. Full variable domain (outside the CDR3, taken from reference TRBV18 and TRBJ2-1): NAGVMQNPRHLVRRRGQEARLRCSPMKGHSHVYWYRQLPEEGLKFMVYLQKENIIDESGMPKERFSAEFPKEGPSILRIQQVVRGDSAAYFCASSPSDGLEQFFGPGTRLTVL.

With regard to this clone: The sample holds other DNA sequences that translate to the same CDR3. This chain connects TRBV19 to TRBJ2-7, with 9 nucleotides matching TRBD1. CDR3 length: 15 amino acids. The germline gives CDR1 LNHDA, CDR2 SQIVND (reference sequence). The ends lost 2 bases at V and 1 base at J; junction bases unmatched: 3. CDR3 nucleotides: TGTGCCAGTAGTATAACTGGACAGGGGTCCTACGAGCAGTACTTC. Translating gives CASSITGQGSYEQYF.

The V gene is TRBV5-1, the J gene TRBJ1-2; the D is unclear. Trimming left V 2 bases short and J 8 bases short, with 13 bases between. The germline V gene encodes CDR1 SGHRS and CDR2 YFSETQ. The length of the CDR3 is 13 residues. The CDR3 nucleotides read TGCGCCAGCAGCTTAAGTGAAAATAGGGGCTACACCTTC. This codes for CASSLSENRGYTF. Based on the CDR3 plus reference TRBV5-1 and TRBJ1-2, the full variable domain is KAGVTQTPRYLIKTRGQQVTLSCSPISGHRSVSWYQQTPGQGLQFLFEYFSETQRNKGNFPGRFSGRQFSNSRSEMNVSTLELGDSALYLCASSLSENRGYTFGSGTRLTVV.

This clone was counted a single time. V gene TRBV6-6 combines with J gene TRBJ2-3; TRBD2 agrees at 9 bases. The junction had 11 bases not matched to a gene; V was cut back by 6 bases and J by 7 bases. The germline CDR1 and CDR2 sequences are MNHNY and SVGAGI (reference sequence). The CDR3 covers 15 residues. The CDR3 loop is CASSLRSGGSYTQYF. CDR3 DNA sequence: TGTGCCAGCAGCCTAAGGAGCGGGGGGAGTTATACGCAGTATTTT.

The chain is built from TRBV11-2 and TRBJ2-1, with D unresolved. This CDR3 is built from 15 residues. Germline assignment: CDR1 SGHAT and CDR2 FQNNGV. V gave up 2 bases and J gave up 0 bases, with 8 bases separating them. CDR3 coding DNA: TGTGCCAGCAGCTTAATGGGAAGCTCCTACAATGAGCAGTTCTTC. Protein product: CASSLMGSSYNEQFF.

This clone has just one count. V gene TRBV2 combines with J gene TRBJ1-6, with TRBD1 matching 10 bases. The CDR3 length is 15 residues. CDR1 SNHLY and CDR2 FYNNEI come from the germline V gene. J was trimmed by 7 bases and V by 6 bases; bases with no gene match: 6. The CDR3 bases are TGTGCCAGCAGCTTCGGGACAGGGGTAAATTCACCCCTCCACTTT. As protein: CASSFGTGVNSPLHF.

The chain joins TRBV18 to TRBJ2-1, with D possibly matching TRBD1 (5 bases). The V gene lost 3 bases and the J gene lost 3 bases, with 6 bases spanning the gap. CDR1 KGHSH and CDR2 LQKENI come from the germline V gene. The CDR3 has 13 amino acids. The CDR3 DNA reads as TGTGCCAGCTCACCCGACAGCTACAATGAGCAGTTCTTC. Protein sequence: CASSPDSYNEQFF.

This clone was observed once. V and J are TRBV11-1 and TRBJ2-7; no firm D call. V lost 1 base and J 5 bases, leaving 3 bases between the germline ends. This CDR3 comprises 11 residues. Germline CDR1 and CDR2: SGHAT and FQDESV (reference sequence). In DNA, the CDR3 is TGTGCCAGCAGCTTAGACCACGAGCAGTACTTC. Its translation is CASSLDHEQYF.

This chain joins TRBV29-1 and TRBJ1-1; tentative D call: TRBD1 (6 bases). The CDR3 is 14 amino acids. Trimming pared 5 bases from V and 2 bases from J, leaving 15 bases between. Germline V gene sequence: CDR1 SQVTM, CDR2 ANQGSEA. CDR3 sequence: CSVLTRGGNTEAFF. CDR3 in DNA: TGCAGCGTTCTGACAAGGGGGGGTAACACTGAAGCTTTCTTT.

V usage is TRBV25-1 and J usage is TRBJ2-3; D is possibly TRBD1 (6 bases). The CDR3 length is 16 residues. The germline V and J ends were trimmed by 3 bases and 4 bases, with 17 bases remaining between them. Germline loops: CDR1 MGHDK, CDR2 SYGVNS. CDR3 in DNA: TGTGCCAGCAGTGATTCCCCGGGCAGGGGAGCAGATACGCAGTATTTT. Its protein is CASSDSPGRGADTQYF.

The chain carries TRBV6-6 and TRBJ2-3; D may be TRBD2 (6 bases). The V gene lost 0 bases and the J gene lost 8 bases, with 9 bases spanning the gap. Germline V CDR1 and CDR2: MNHNY, SVGAGI (reference sequence). The CDR3 length is 13 residues. CDR3 sequence reads: CASSYSNGGTQYF. Here the CDR3 DNA reads TGTGCCAGCAGTTACTCTAACGGGGGTACGCAGTATTTT.

The chain combines TRBV5-4 with TRBJ2-2, with a tentative D call TRBD1 (7 bases). Deletions cut 4 bases from V and 5 bases from J, with 12 bases between. The CDR3 runs to 14 residues. CDR1 and CDR2 from the germline V gene are SGHNT and YYREEE (reference sequence). The CDR3 DNA is TGTGCCAGCAGCCAGGGGGGTAGGACCGGGGAGCTGTTTTTT. Amino acids: CASSQGGRTGELFF.

The J gene is TRBJ1-5, the V gene TRBV30; 7 nucleotides line up with TRBD1. Germline V gene lookup returns CDR1 GTSNPN and CDR2 SVGIG (reference sequence). V lost 1 base and J lost 3; bases outside the gene matches: 12. The CDR3 sequence is 17 residues long. CDR3 coding DNA: TGTGCCTGGAGTGGCGGAGGGGGCACAAGGAACAATCAGCCCCAGCATTTT. Amino acid sequence: CAWSGGGGTRNNQPQHF.

This chain joins TRBV5-6 and TRBJ1-2; possible D gene TRBD1, 5 bases. Germline CDR1 SGHDT, CDR2 YYEEEE. The CDR3 consists of 16 residues. The ends were cut back, 0 bases at V and 5 bases at J, with 17 bases in the middle. CDR3 sequence: CASSLVRAGARYGYTF. CDR3 nucleotides: TGTGCCAGCAGCTTGGTGCGGGCCGGGGCCCGGTATGGCTACACCTTC.

The rearrangement uses TRBV18 and TRBJ1-5, with a tentative D call TRBD1 (5 bases). The germline CDR1 and CDR2 sequences are KGHSH and LQKENI. Deletions cut 5 bases from V and 3 bases from J, with 11 bases between. The CDR3 is 14 residues long. CDR3 residues: CASSSGTANQPQHF. Written as DNA, the CDR3 is TGTGCCAGCTCATCCGGGACGGCCAATCAGCCCCAGCATTTT.

The chain employs TRBV10-3 and TRBJ1-6; D ambiguous. This CDR3 has 14 amino acids. The germline V gene encodes CDR1 ENHRY and CDR2 SYGVKD. The ends were cut back, 0 bases at V and 8 bases at J, with 8 bases in the middle. The CDR3 region is CAISESTVDSPLHF. DNA of the CDR3: TGTGCCATCAGTGAGTCGACTGTGGATTCACCCCTCCACTTT.

This clone was seen once. CDR3: CASSYRENYGYTF. The CDR3 nucleotides read TGTGCCAGCAGCTATAGGGAGAACTATGGCTACACCTTC. The rearrangement joins TRBV7-2 to TRBJ1-2, with D uncertain. The CDR3 is 13 residues long. The V end lost 4 bases, the J end lost 2 bases, and 8 bases lay between the germline ends. Per the germline V gene, CDR1 is SGHTA and CDR2 is FQGNSA.

The chain carries TRBV18 and TRBJ2-7, with 9 bases aligning to TRBD1. The CDR3 is made up of 15 amino acids. The junction had 5 bases not matched to a gene; V was cut back by 0 bases and J by 5 bases. Germline V gene sequence: CDR1 KGHSH, CDR2 LQKENI. Here the CDR3 reads CASSPPGTGYNEQYF. The CDR3 nucleotides read TGTGCCAGCTCACCACCCGGGACAGGGTATAACGAGCAGTACTTC.

This clone was recorded only once. The V gene is TRBV5-1, the J gene TRBJ2-1, with a possible D match to TRBD1 (7 bases). Trimming stripped 3 bases from V and 5 bases from J, with 18 bases between. Germline assignment: CDR1 SGHRS and CDR2 YFSETQ. The CDR3 is made up of 16 amino acids. The chain's CDR3 is CASSWPGTAGNNEQFF. DNA of the CDR3: TGCGCCAGCAGCTGGCCCGGGACAGCGGGCAACAATGAGCAGTTCTTC.

This clone showed up just once. V is TRBV28 and J is TRBJ2-7, with 9 bases aligning to TRBD1. CDR3 length equals 15 residues. In germline, CDR1 is MDHEN, CDR2 SYDVKM. The junction had 10 bases not matched to a gene; V was cut back by 7 bases and J by 3 bases. The CDR3 bases are TGTGCCAGCATACGGGGGACAGGGAAATTCTACGAGCAGTACTTC. Its translation is CASIRGTGKFYEQYF.

V and J are TRBV6-5 and TRBJ2-7, with a tentative D call TRBD2 (5 bases). V was shortened by 2 bases and J by 0 bases, with 11 bases between the two germline ends. The length of the CDR3 is 15 residues. Germline V CDR1 and CDR2: MNHEY, SVGAGI. The CDR3 nucleotides are TGTGCCAGCAGTTACGAGGGCGTGAGCTCCTACGAGCAGTACTTC. Translating gives CASSYEGVSSYEQYF.

This chain links TRBV9 with TRBJ2-2, with 7 bases matching TRBD1. Germline lookup yields CDR1 SGDLS and CDR2 YYNGEE. CDR3 length: 17 amino acids. V trimming: 0 bases; J trimming: 0 bases; junction bases outside the gene matches: 5. Written as DNA, the CDR3 is TGTGCCAGCAGCGTAGTCGACAGGGCTGCGAACACCGGGGAGCTGTTTTTT. Translating it yields CASSVVDRAANTGELFF.

V is TRBV10-3 and J is TRBJ2-7; 12 positions match TRBD1. The CDR3 consists of 13 residues. CDR1 and CDR2 (germline): ENHRY, SYGVKD. With V trimmed by 8 bases and J by 6 bases, 5 bases remained unmatched. The CDR3 is CAIGGQGAFEQYF. CDR3 sequence (DNA): TGTGCCATCGGGGGACAGGGGGCGTTCGAGCAGTACTTC.

V usage is TRBV6-5 and J usage is TRBJ1-1; possible D gene TRBD1, 5 bases. The germline V gene encodes CDR1 MNHEY and CDR2 SVGAGI. The CDR3 extends over 15 amino acids. Deletions cut 6 bases from V and 1 base from J, with 15 bases between. DNA of the CDR3: TGTGCCAGCAGAAGTGCGGGACTGACGAACACTGAAGCTTTCTTT. Translation gives CASRSAGLTNTEAFF.